Shown below are 9 T cell receptor beta chains from a single sample sequenced in a study of T cell responses to AZD1222 COVID-19 vaccine. Data came from immunoSEQ multiplex PCR; TCRdb stores just in-frame clones and leaves some out. The table has over 130,000 clones, around 91% seen once. The sequenced sample was peripheral blood, obtained 28 days after the second AZD1222 dose. These receptors all come from an adult who received the AZD1222 COVID-19 vaccine.

The chain couples TRBV28 to TRBJ2-7; D call uncertain. CDR3 length: 12 residues. V dropped 5 bases and J dropped 7 bases, with 12 bases sitting between them. The germline gives CDR1 MDHEN, CDR2 SYDVKM. The CDR3 spells CASSLPQREQYV. The DNA of the CDR3 is TGTGCCAGCAGTCTCCCCCAACGGGAGCAGTACGTC.

This clone appeared a few times. The V gene is TRBV12-3 or TRBV12-4, the J gene TRBJ1-6; D is possibly TRBD1 (5 bases). CDR3 length equals 13 residues. Trimming took 2 bases from V and 10 from J, leaving 9 bases between them. CDR3 nucleotide sequence: TGTGCCAGCAGTTTAAATACAGGATCACCCCTCCACTTT. Translation gives CASSLNTGSPLHF.

The rearrangement links TRBV9 to TRBJ2-1; weak D call: TRBD2 (7 bases). With 4 bases removed from V and 8 bases from J, the gap between germline ends came to 28 bases. The CDR3 has 18 residues. Germline CDR1 reads SGDLS; CDR2 reads YYNGEE. The CDR3 spells CASSKLSGAGASDDEQFF. For the CDR3, the DNA is TGTGCCAGCAGCAAACTCTCGGGGGCGGGAGCGTCGGACGATGAGCAGTTCTTC. Looking up the rest from reference TRBV9 and TRBJ2-1 gives the full variable domain: DSGVTQTPKHLITATGQRVTLRCSPRSGDLSVYWYQQSLDQGLQFLIQYYNGEERAKGNILERFSAQQFPDLHSELNLSSLELGDSALYFCASSKLSGAGASDDEQFFGPGTRLTVL.

This rearrangement joins TRBV7-9 to TRBJ2-6; 9 bases line up with TRBD1. The CDR3 spans 17 residues. Per the germline V gene, CDR1 is SEHNR and CDR2 is FQNEAQ (reference sequence). V was pared by 1 base and J by 0 bases, with 1 base of the junction left unmatched. DNA for the CDR3: TGTGCCAGCAGCTTAGGGACAGGGGCCTCTGGGGCCAACGTCCTGACTTTC. Its protein product is CASSLGTGASGANVLTF.

The chain is built from TRBV7-9 and TRBJ1-3; 7 bases are a match to TRBD1. CDR1 is SEHNR, CDR2 FQNEAQ, per germline (reference sequence). This CDR3 is 16 amino acids long. The V gene end was trimmed by 4 bases and the J gene end by 3 bases; junction bases not matched to a gene: 9. For the CDR3, the DNA is TGTGCCAGCAGCTCTGCTAACAGGGGTTATGGAAACACCATATATTTT. Translating gives CASSSANRGYGNTIYF.

The chain has TRBV12-3 or TRBV12-4 and TRBJ2-5; 7 bases are shared with TRBD1. V shed 3 bases and J 10 bases; nucleotides not matched to a gene: 8. The CDR3 is 13 residues long. This CDR3 reads CASSFGQALSQYF. The DNA of the CDR3 is TGTGCCAGCAGTTTTGGACAGGCCCTGAGCCAGTACTTC.

V and J are TRBV19 and TRBJ1-2; D is ambiguous. Trimming shortened V by 5 bases and J by 0 bases, and 13 bases separated the two germline ends. Looked up from germline, CDR1 is LNHDA and CDR2 is SQIVND (reference sequence). This CDR3 has 15 residues. CDR3 loop: CASSPRVSANYGYTF. The CDR3 nucleotides are TGTGCCAGTAGTCCCCGGGTGTCGGCTAACTATGGCTACACCTTC. Full variable domain (outside the CDR3, taken from reference TRBV19 and TRBJ1-2): DGGITQSPKYLFRKEGQNVTLSCEQNLNHDAMYWYRQDPGQGLRLIYYSQIVNDFQKGDIAEGYSVSREKKESFPLTVTSAQKNPTAFYLCASSPRVSANYGYTFGSGTRLTVV.

The rearrangement joins TRBV2 to TRBJ1-2; D call uncertain. Germline assignment: CDR1 SNHLY and CDR2 FYNNEI. The CDR3 has 11 residues. V shed 6 bases and J shed 3 bases, with 5 bases lying between them. The CDR3, as DNA: TGTGCCAGCAGAACCGACTATGGCTACACCTTC. This codes for CASRTDYGYTF.

The chain has TRBV24-1 and TRBJ2-7; 16 bases agree with TRBD2. CDR1 is KGHDR and CDR2 is SFDVKD in the germline V gene. V lost 1 base to trimming and J lost 2 bases; unmatched junction nucleotides: 4. The CDR3 spans 18 residues. The DNA for the CDR3 is TGTGCCACCAGTGATTTCGCGGGACTAGCGGGGGGGACCTACGAGCAGTACGTC. Encoded protein: CATSDFAGLAGGTYEQYV.